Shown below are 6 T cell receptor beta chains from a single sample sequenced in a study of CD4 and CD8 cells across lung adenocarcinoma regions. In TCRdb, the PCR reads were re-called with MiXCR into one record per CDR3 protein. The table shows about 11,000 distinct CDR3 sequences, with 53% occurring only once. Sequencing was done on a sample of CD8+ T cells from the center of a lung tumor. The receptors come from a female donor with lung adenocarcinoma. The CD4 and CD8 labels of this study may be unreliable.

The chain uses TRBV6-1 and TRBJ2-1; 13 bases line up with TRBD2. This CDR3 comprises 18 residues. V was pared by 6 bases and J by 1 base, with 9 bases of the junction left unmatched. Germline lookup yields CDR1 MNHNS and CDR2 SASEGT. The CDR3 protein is CASSRTSGSGGSYNEQFF. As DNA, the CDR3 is TGTGCCAGCAGCAGGACTAGCGGGAGTGGGGGATCCTACAATGAGCAGTTCTTC.

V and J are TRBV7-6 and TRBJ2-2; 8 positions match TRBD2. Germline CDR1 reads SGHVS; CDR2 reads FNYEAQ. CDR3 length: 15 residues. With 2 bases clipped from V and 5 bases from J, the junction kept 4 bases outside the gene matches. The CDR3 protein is CASSLSGGQTGELFF. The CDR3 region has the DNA TGTGCCAGCAGCTTAAGCGGGGGTCAAACCGGGGAGCTGTTTTTT.

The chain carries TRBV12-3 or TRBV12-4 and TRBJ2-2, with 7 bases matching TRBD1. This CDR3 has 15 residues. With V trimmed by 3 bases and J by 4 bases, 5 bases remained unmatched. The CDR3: CASSFSSGGTGELFF. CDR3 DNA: TGTGCCAGCAGTTTTTCGTCAGGGGGCACCGGGGAGCTGTTTTTT.

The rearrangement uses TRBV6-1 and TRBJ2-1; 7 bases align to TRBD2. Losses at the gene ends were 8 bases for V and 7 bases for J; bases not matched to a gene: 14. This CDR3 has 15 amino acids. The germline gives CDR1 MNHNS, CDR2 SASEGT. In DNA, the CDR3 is TGTGCCAGCTGGAATGGGGCGGGAGCTATTAATGAGCAGTTCTTC. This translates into CASWNGAGAINEQFF.

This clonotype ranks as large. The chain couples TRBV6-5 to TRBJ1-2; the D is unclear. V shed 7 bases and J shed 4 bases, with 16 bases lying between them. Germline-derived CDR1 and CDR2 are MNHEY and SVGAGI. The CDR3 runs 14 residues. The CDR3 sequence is CASIAAGGGYGYTF. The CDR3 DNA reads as TGTGCCAGCATCGCAGCGGGCGGTGGCTATGGCTACACCTTC.

The CDR3 spells CASTPTAAETQYF. The CDR3 DNA reads as TGTGCCAGCACCCCCACCGCGGCGGAGACCCAGTACTTC. The chain employs TRBV6-2 or TRBV6-3 and TRBJ2-1; no firm D call. The J call may not be correct, given that the DNA end is closer to TRBJ2-5. The CDR3 extends over 13 amino acids. Germline lookup yields CDR1 MNHEY and CDR2 SVGEGT.